In its sample, the clone carrying this TCR beta chain was seen once. This sample was taken from a study of CD8+ T cells in alopecia areata. From germline, CDR1 is MGHRA and CDR2 YSYEKL. The CDR3 has 14 amino acids. The V and J ends lost 1 base and 6 bases, in that order; junction bases with no gene match: 5. Sequencing relied on a cDNA template that was reverse transcribed from extracted RNA. Generated by immunoSEQ multiplex PCR, the TCRdb table keeps only in-frame clones and is missing some. The table includes 120,000 to 150,000 clones, about nine tenths detected once. The chain recombines TRBV4-1 with TRBJ1-1; 7 bases agree with TRBD1. The sample was CD8+ T cells sorted from blood, taken at week 0. This sequence was found in a human donor with alopecia areata. In DNA, the CDR3 is TGCGCCAGCAGCCAAGGTGACAGGGCCTCTGAAGCTTTCTTT. Protein product: CASSQGDRASEAFF.